The clone carrying this TCR delta chain appeared a few times. Since a much larger clone is just one base distant, this may be a read error. The same CDR3 can be traced to other DNA sequences in this sample. TCRdb re-called clones from the RT-PCR reads using CATT. The data contain roughly 1,600 delta-chain clones, around 3.9% of them singletons. The data belong to a study of gamma-delta T cells after stem cell transplantation. CDR1 and CDR2 (germline): TSWWSYY, QGS. The CDR3 sequence is 25 residues long. With 5 bases clipped from V and 4 bases from J, the junction kept 35 bases outside the gene matches.

This clonotype originated in a human donor. It is not recorded whose cells these are; they may come from a transplant donor. Sequencing was done on a sample of gamma-delta T cells. This chain uses TRDV1 with TRDJ1, with 12 bases aligning to TRDD3. The CDR3 reads CALGLTFPMVFWGIRGHGLDDKLIF. The CDR3 DNA reads TGTGCTCTTGGGCTGACCTTTCCTATGGTTTTCTGGGGGATACGCGGTCATGGGTTGGACGATAAACTCATCTTT.